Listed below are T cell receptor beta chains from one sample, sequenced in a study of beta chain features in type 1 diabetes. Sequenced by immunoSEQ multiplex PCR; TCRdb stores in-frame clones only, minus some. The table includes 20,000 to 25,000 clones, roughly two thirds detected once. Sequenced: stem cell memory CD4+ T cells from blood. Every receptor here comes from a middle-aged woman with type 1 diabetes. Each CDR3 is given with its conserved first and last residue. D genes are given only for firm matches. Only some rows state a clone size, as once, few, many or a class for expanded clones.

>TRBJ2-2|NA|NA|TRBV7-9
CASSRLEELFF
TGTGCCAGCAGCCGACTCGAGGAGCTGTTTTTT
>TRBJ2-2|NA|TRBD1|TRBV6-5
CASSSTRGRDGELFF
TGTGCCAGCAGCTCGACCAGGGGGCGGGACGGGGAGCTGTTTTTT
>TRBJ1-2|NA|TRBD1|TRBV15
CATSPPRQGLGYTF
TGTGCCACCAGCCCACCTCGACAGGGACTTGGCTACACCTTC
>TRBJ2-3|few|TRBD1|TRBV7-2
CASSLGQGEGDTQYF
TGTGCCAGCAGCTTGGGACAGGGGGAGGGAGATACGCAGTATTTT
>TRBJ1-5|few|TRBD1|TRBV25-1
CASRGQGQPQHF
TGTGCCAGCAGGGGACAGGGTCAGCCCCAGCATTTT
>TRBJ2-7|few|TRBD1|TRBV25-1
CASSPGTGVTYEQYF
TGTGCCAGCAGTCCCGGGACAGGGGTGACCTACGAGCAGTACTTC
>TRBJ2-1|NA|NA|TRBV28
CASSFGGYSSYNEQFF
TGTGCCAGCAGTTTTGGAGGTTACAGCTCCTACAATGAGCAGTTCTTC
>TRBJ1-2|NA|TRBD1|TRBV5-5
CASSSGTGNGNYGYTF
TGTGCCAGCAGCTCCGGGACAGGGAACGGGAACTATGGCTACACCTTC
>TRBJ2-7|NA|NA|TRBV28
CASSFGVFNEQYF
TGTGCCAGCAGTTTCGGTGTTTTCAACGAGCAGTACTTC
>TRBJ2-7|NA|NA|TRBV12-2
CASRLNESSGSSYEQYF
TGTGCAAGTCGCTTAAACGAATCAAGTGGGAGCTCCTACGAGCAGTACTTC
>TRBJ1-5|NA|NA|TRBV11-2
CASSLGSPNQPQHF
TGTGCCAGCAGCTTAGGCAGTCCTAATCAGCCCCAGCATTTT
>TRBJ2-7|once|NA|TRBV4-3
CASSQSLDSSSYEQYF
TGCGCCAGCAGCCAAAGTCTAGACAGTAGCTCCTACGAGCAGTACTTC
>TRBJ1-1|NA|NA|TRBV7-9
CASSSRQAPTTTEAFF
TGTGCCAGCAGCAGTAGACAGGCCCCTACAACTACTGAAGCTTTCTTT
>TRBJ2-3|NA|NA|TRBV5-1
CASSLAITGSADTQYF
TGCGCCAGCAGCTTGGCCATAACAGGGTCGGCAGATACGCAGTATTTT
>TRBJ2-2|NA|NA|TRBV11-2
CASSLISATGELFF
TGTGCCAGCAGCTTAATTAGCGCCACCGGGGAGCTGTTTTTT
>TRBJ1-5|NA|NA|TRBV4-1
CASSQVPIGGPQHF
TGCGCCAGCAGCCAAGTCCCCATCGGAGGGCCCCAGCATTTT
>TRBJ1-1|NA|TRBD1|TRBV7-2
CASSLDRGLNTEAFF
TGTGCCAGCAGCTTGGACAGGGGGCTGAACACTGAAGCTTTCTTT
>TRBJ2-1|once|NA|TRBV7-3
CASSSYSNEQFF
TGTGCCAGCAGCTCATATAGCAATGAGCAGTTCTTC
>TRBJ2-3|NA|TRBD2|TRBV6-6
CASSSAAGGFTDTQYF
TGTGCCAGCAGTTCCGCCGCGGGGGGTTTCACAGATACGCAGTATTTT
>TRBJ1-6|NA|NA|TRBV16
CASSRASGDSPLHF
TGTGCCAGCAGCCGGGCCTCAGGGGACTCACCCCTCCACTTT
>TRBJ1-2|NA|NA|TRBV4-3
CASSQDLHGYTF
TGCGCCAGCAGCCAAGACCTTCATGGCTACACCTTC
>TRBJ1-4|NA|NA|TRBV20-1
CTVATNEKLFF
TGTACAGTTGCAACTAATGAAAAACTGTTTTTT
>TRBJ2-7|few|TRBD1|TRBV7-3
CASSFDRASLYEQYF
TGTGCCAGCAGCTTTGACAGGGCGAGTCTTTACGAGCAGTACTTC
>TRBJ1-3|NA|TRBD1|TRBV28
CASSTTGGAGNTIYF
TGTGCCAGCAGTACGACAGGGGGTGCTGGAAACACCATATATTTT
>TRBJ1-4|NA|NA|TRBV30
CAWFGSGEKLFF
TGTGCCTGGTTCGGGTCCGGCGAAAAACTGTTTTTT
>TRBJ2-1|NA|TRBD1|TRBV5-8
CASSLELSGGGEQFF
TGTGCCAGCAGCTTGGAACTCTCAGGGGGCGGTGAGCAGTTCTTC
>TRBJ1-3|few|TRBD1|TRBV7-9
CASSFGWDRDSGNTIYF
TGTGCCAGCAGCTTTGGGTGGGACAGAGACTCTGGAAACACCATATATTTT
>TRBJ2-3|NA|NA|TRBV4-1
CASSQEARTRGTQYF
TGCGCCAGCAGCCAAGAGGCCAGGACTCGGGGTACGCAGTATTTT
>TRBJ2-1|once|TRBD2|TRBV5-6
CASIITGTRAPWFF
TGTGCCAGCATCATCACCGGGACTAGGGCGCCTTGGTTCTTC
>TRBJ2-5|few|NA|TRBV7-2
CASSLVRDYQETQYF
TGTGCCAGCAGCTTAGTGAGGGACTACCAAGAGACCCAGTACTTC
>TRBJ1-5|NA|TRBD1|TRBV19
CASRQGFPQPQHF
TGTGCCAGTAGACAGGGGTTTCCTCAGCCCCAGCATTTT
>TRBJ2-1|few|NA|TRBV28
CASNGGSVVSYNEQFF
TGTGCCAGCAACGGAGGTAGCGTTGTCTCCTACAATGAGCAGTTCTTC
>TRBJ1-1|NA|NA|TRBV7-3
CASSSTGNTEAFF
TGTGCCAGCAGCTCGACGGGGAACACTGAAGCTTTCTTT
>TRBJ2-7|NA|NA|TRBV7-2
CASSLGGVGGYEQYF
TGTGCCAGCAGCTTAGGTGGGGTGGGGGGCTACGAGCAGTACTTC
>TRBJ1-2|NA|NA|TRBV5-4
CASSPGTRGDYGYTF
TGTGCCAGCAGCCCAGGGACACGAGGGGACTATGGCTACACCTTC
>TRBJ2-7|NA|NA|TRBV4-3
CASSHPPGKSYEQYF
TGCGCCAGCAGCCATCCACCCGGGAAATCCTACGAGCAGTACTTC
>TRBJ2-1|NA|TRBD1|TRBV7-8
CASSLVRQGAQNEQFF
TGTGCCAGCAGCCTTGTTAGACAGGGGGCGCAGAATGAGCAGTTCTTC
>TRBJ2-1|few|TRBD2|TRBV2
CASRSGLAGVRSYNEQFF
TGTGCCAGCAGATCGGGACTAGCGGGAGTACGCTCCTACAATGAGCAGTTCTTC
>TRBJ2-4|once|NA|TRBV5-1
CASSRLPGAKNIQYF
TGCGCCAGCAGTCGCCTTCCCGGAGCCAAAAACATTCAGTACTTC
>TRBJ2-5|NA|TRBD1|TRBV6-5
CASSYPGTGYQETQYF
TGTGCCAGCAGTTACCCCGGGACAGGCTACCAAGAGACCCAGTACTTC
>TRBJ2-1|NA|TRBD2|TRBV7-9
CASSSQPGTSGTLGEQFF
TGTGCCAGCAGCTCTCAACCCGGGACTAGCGGGACCCTGGGTGAGCAGTTCTTC
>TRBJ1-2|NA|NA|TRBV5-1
CASSLNARSGYGYTF
TGCGCCAGCAGCTTAAACGCCCGGTCCGGCTATGGCTACACCTTC
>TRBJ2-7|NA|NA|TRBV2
CASSEALYEQYF
TGTGCCAGCAGTGAAGCTCTCTACGAGCAGTACTTC
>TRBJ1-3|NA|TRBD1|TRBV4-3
CASSQDRDRGSRWRNTIYF
TGCGCCAGCAGCCAAGACCGGGACAGGGGTAGCCGGTGGAGAAACACCATATATTTT
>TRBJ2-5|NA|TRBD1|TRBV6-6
CASRLQGYAGETQYF
TGTGCCAGCAGGCTACAGGGGTACGCTGGGGAGACCCAGTACTTC
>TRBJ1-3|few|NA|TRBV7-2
CASSPDSSGNTIYF
TGTGCCAGCAGCCCGGACAGCTCTGGAAACACCATATATTTT
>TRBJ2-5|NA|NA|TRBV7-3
CASSGRDQETQYF
TGTGCCAGCAGCGGACGGGATCAAGAGACCCAGTACTTC
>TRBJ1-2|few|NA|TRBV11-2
CASSANYGYTF
TGTGCCAGCTCGGCTAACTATGGCTACACCTTC
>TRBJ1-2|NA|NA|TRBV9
CASSAGNGYTF
TGTGCCAGCAGCGCGGGTAATGGCTACACCTTC
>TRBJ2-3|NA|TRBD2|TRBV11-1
CASGAGGRDTQYF
TGTGCCAGCGGGGCGGGAGGCAGAGATACGCAGTATTTT
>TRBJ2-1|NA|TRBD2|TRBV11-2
CASSSRTSGRTYNEQFF
TGTGCCAGCAGCTCCCGGACTAGCGGGAGGACATACAATGAGCAGTTCTTC